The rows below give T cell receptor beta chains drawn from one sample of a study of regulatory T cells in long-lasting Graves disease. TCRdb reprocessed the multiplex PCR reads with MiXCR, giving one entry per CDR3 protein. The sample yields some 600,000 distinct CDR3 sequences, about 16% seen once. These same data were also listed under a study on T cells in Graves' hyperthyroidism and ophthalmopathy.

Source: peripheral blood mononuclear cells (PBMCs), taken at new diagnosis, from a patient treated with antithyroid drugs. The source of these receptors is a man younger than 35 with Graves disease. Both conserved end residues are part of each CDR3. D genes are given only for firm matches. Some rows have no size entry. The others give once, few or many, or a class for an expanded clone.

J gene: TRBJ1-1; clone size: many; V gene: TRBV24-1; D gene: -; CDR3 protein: CATSDPQGYTEAFF; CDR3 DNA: TGTGCCACCAGTGATCCACAGGGATACACTGAAGCTTTCTTT
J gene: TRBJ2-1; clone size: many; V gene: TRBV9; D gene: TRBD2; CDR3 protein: CASSVGLAGGNEQFF; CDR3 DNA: TGTGCCAGCAGCGTAGGACTAGCGGGAGGCAATGAGCAGTTCTTC
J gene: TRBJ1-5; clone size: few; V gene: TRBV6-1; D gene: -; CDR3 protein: CASSPSGANQPQHF; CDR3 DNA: TGTGCCAGCAGCCCCAGCGGGGCCAATCAGCCCCAGCATTTT
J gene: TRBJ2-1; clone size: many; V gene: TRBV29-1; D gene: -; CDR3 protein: CSVEASSRVYNEQFF; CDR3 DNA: TGCAGCGTTGAAGCTAGCTCCCGAGTCTACAATGAGCAGTTCTTC
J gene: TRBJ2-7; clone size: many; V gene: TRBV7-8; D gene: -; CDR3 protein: CASSPKGLARTSEQYF; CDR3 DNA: TGTGCCAGCAGCCCGAAAGGCCTAGCCCGTACTAGCGAGCAGTACTTC
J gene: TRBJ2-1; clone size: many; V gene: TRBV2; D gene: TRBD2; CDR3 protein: CASSDYGRAYNEQFF; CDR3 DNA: TGTGCCAGCAGTGACTACGGGAGGGCCTACAATGAGCAGTTCTTC
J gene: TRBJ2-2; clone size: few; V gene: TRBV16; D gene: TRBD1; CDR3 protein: CASSQFANRGSKGGELFF; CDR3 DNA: TGTGCCAGCAGCCAATTCGCGAACAGGGGAAGTAAAGGCGGGGAGCTGTTTTTT
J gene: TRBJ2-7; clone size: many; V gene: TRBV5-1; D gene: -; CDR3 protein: CASSLDAAVNSYEQYF; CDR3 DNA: TGCGCCAGCAGCTTGGATGCAGCGGTGAATTCCTACGAGCAGTACTTC
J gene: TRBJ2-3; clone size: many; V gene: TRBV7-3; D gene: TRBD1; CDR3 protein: CASSPDRGGTQYF; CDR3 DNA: TGTGCCAGCAGCCCGGACAGGGGAGGGACGCAGTATTTT
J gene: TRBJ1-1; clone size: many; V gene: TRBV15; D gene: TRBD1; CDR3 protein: CATSSGTDQGAFF; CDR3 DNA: TGTGCCACCAGCAGTGGGACAGACCAGGGAGCTTTCTTT
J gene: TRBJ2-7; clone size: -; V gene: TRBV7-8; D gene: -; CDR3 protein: CASSSPLGLGNYEQYF; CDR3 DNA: TGTGCCAGCAGCTCCCCTCTCGGACTGGGGAACTACGAGCAGTACTTC
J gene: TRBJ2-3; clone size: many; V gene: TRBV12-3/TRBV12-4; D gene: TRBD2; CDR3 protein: CASSLEGLSTDTQYF; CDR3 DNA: TGTGCCAGCAGCCTAGAGGGACTATCCACAGATACGCAGTATTTT
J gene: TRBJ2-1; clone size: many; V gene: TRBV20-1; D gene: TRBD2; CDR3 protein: CRALDLAGVGEQFF; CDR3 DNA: TGCAGGGCTCTAGACCTAGCGGGAGTTGGCGAGCAGTTCTTC
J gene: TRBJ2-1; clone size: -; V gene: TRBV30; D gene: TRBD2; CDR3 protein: CACGLAGASAGNEQFF; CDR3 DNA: TGTGCCTGCGGACTAGCGGGAGCGTCAGCCGGGAATGAGCAGTTCTTC
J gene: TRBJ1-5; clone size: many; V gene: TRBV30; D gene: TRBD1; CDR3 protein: CAWNTQGDQPQHF; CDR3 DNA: TGTGCCTGGAACACCCAGGGGGATCAGCCCCAGCATTTT
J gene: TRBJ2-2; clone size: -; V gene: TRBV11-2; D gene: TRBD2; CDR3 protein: CASSLRGLPNTGELFF; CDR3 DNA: TGTGCCAGCAGCTTGAGGGGACTACCGAACACCGGGGAGCTGTTTTTT
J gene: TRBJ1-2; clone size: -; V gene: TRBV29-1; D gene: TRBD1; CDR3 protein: CSVERDRDYGYTF; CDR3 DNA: TGCAGCGTTGAACGAGACAGGGACTATGGCTACACCTTC
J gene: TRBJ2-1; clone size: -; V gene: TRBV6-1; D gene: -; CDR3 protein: CASKTGITYNEQFF; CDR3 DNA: TGTGCCAGCAAGACGGGTATTACCTACAATGAGCAGTTCTTC
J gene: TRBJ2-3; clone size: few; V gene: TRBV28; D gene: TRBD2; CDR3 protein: CASCWSGRRRDTQYF; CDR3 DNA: TGTGCCAGCTGTTGGAGCGGGAGAAGGCGGGATACGCAGTATTTT
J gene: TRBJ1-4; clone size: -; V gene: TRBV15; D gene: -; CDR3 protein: CATSSRQENVEKLFF; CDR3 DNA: TGTGCCACCAGCAGCCGACAGGAAAATGTGGAAAAACTGTTTTTT
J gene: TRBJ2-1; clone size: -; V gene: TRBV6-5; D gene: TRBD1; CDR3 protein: CASSSSRDREFF; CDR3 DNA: TGTGCCAGCAGTTCCAGCCGGGACAGGGAGTTCTTC
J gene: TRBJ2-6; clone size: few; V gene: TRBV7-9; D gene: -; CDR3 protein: CASSLGQGTLGANVLTF; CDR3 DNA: TGTGCCAGCAGCTTAGGGCAGGGTACACTTGGGGCCAACGTCCTGACTTTC
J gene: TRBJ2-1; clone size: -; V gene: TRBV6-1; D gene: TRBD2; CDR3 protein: CASTPQGLAGFHEQFF; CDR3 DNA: TGTGCCAGCACCCCCCAGGGACTAGCGGGATTCCATGAGCAGTTCTTC
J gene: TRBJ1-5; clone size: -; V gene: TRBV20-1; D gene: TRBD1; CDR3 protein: CSGAGGAAGQPQHF; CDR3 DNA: TGCAGTGGGGCAGGGGGTGCCGCTGGTCAGCCCCAGCATTTT
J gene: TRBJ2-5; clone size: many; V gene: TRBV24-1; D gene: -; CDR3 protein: CATSDGTQRQETQYF; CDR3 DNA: TGTGCCACCAGTGACGGGACCCAGCGCCAAGAGACCCAGTACTTC
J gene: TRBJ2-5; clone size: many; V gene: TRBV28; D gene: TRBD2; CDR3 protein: CASSSKREGIQETQYF; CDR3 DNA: TGTGCCAGCAGTTCTAAGCGGGAGGGGATCCAAGAGACCCAGTACTTC
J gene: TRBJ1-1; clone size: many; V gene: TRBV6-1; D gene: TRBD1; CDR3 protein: CASRTGTAGEAFF; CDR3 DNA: TGTGCCAGCAGAACAGGGACAGCAGGCGAAGCTTTCTTT
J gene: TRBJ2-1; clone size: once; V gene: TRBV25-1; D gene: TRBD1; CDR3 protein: CASKDRSSRNEQFF; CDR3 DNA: TGTGCCAGCAAGGACAGGTCGTCGAGGAATGAGCAGTTCTTC
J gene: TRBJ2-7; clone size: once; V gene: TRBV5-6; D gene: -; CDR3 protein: CASSHGGRNSYEQYF; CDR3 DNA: TGTGCCAGCAGCCATGGGGGGAGAAACTCCTACGAGCAGTACTTC
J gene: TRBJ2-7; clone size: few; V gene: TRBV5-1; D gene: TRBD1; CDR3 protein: CASSRTGGAGRYEQYF; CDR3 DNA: TGCGCCAGCAGCCGGACAGGGGGCGCAGGGAGATACGAGCAGTACTTC
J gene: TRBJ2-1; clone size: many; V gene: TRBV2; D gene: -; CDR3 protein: CASSETRPSYNEQFF; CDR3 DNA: TGTGCCAGCAGTGAAACGCGTCCCTCCTACAATGAGCAGTTCTTC
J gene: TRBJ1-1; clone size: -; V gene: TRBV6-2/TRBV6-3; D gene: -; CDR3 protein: CASINTRDTEAFF; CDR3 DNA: TGTGCCAGCATCAATACCCGGGACACTGAAGCTTTCTTT
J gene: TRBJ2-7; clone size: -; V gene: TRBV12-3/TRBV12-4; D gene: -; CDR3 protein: CASRGAGEQYF; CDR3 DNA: TGTGCCAGCAGGGGTGCGGGGGAGCAGTACTTC
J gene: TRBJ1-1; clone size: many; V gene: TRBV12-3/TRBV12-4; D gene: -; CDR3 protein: CASSSGVLGVGLNTEAFF; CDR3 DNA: TGTGCCAGCAGTTCAGGAGTTCTAGGTGTTGGTTTGAACACTGAAGCTTTCTTT
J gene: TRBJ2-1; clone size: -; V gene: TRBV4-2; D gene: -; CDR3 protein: CASSPGLRVYNERFF; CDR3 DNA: TGTGCCAGCAGCCCGGGACTGAGGGTCTACAATGAGCGGTTCTTC
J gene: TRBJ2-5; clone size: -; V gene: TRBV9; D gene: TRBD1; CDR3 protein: CASSATTGEETQYF; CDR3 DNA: TGTGCCAGCAGCGCAACGACAGGGGAAGAGACCCAGTACTTC
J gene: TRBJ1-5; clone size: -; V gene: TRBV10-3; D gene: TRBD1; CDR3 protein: CAISGGTGGNQPQHF; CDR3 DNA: TGTGCCATCAGTGGAGGGACAGGGGGCAATCAGCCCCAGCATTTT
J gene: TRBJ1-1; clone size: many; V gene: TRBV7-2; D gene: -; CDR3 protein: CASSFEGRPRFEAFF; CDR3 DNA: TGTGCCAGCAGCTTTGAAGGCAGACCACGATTTGAAGCTTTCTTT
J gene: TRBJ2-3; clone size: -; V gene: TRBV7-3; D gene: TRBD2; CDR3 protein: CASSSAGRGPDTQYF; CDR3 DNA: TGTGCCAGCAGCTCAGCGGGAAGGGGCCCAGATACGCAGTATTTT
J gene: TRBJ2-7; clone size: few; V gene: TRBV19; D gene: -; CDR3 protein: CASSSSGSGDYEQYF; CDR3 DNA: TGTGCCAGTAGTTCTTCAGGCAGCGGAGATTACGAGCAGTACTTC
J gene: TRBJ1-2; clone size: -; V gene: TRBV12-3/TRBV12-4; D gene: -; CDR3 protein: CASSSRRGARGYTF; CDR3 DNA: TGTGCCAGCAGTTCGAGGCGGGGGGCGCGTGGCTACACCTTC
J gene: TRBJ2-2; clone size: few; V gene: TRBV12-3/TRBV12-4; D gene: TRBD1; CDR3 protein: CASSLRRLRRQGALTGELFF; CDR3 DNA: TGTGCCAGCAGTCTAAGGCGCCTAAGGCGACAGGGCGCTTTGACCGGGGAGCTGTTTTTT
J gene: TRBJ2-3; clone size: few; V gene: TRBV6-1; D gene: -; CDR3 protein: CASTSTPDTQYF; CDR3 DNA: TGTGCCAGCACCTCCACCCCAGATACGCAGTATTTT
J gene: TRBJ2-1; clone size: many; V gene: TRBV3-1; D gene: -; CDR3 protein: CASSPRAAHEQFF; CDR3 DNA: TGTGCCAGCAGCCCCCGGGCGGCCCATGAGCAGTTCTTC
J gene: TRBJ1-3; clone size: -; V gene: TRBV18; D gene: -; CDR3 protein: CASSPRGESGNTIYF; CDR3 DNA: TGTGCCAGCTCACCACGCGGGGAATCTGGAAACACCATATATTTT
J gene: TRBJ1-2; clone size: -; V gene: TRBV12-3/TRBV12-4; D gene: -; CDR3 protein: CASSLGFVEGRYGYTF; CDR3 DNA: TGTGCCAGCAGTTTAGGATTCGTCGAGGGACGCTATGGCTACACCTTC
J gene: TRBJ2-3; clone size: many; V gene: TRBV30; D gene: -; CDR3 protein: CAWKSTTDTQYF; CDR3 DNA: TGTGCCTGGAAGTCGACCACAGATACGCAGTATTTT
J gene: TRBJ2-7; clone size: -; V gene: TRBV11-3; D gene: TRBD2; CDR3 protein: CASSRVLAGAEQYF; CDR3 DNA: TGTGCCAGCAGCCGCGTACTAGCGGGAGCCGAGCAGTACTTC
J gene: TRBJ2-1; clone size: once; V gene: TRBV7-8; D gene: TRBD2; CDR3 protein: CASSPGGWTSSHNEQFF; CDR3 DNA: TGTGCCAGCAGCCCGGGGGGGTGGACTAGCAGTCACAATGAGCAGTTCTTC
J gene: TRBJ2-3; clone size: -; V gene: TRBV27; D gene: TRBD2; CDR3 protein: CASSSRTSGRSDTQYF; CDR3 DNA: TGTGCCAGCAGTTCCAGGACTAGCGGGAGGTCAGATACGCAGTATTTT
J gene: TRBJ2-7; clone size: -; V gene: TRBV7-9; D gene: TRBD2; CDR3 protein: CASSLSWREESLEQYF; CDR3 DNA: TGTGCCAGCAGCTTATCATGGCGGGAGGAGTCTCTCGAGCAGTACTTC
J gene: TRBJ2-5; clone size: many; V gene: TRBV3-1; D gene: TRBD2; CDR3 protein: CASSREAGQETQYF; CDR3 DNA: TGTGCCAGCAGCCGCGAAGCGGGACAAGAGACCCAGTACTTC
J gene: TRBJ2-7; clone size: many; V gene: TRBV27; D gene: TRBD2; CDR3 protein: CASSLGGVFAYEQYF; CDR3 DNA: TGTGCCAGCAGTTTGGGGGGGGTTTTCGCCTACGAGCAGTACTTC
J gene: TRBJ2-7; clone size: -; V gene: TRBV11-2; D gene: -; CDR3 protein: CASSLEGGVIKQYF; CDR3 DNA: TGTGCCAGCAGCTTAGAAGGCGGGGTGATTAAGCAGTACTTC
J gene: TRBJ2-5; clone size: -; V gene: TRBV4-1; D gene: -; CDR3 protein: CASSQAPGVRETQYF; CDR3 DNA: TGCGCCAGCAGCCAAGCTCCGGGAGTGAGAGAGACCCAGTACTTC